The clone carrying this T cell receptor (beta chain) was recorded many times. Its target is unknown. Germline V lookup: CDR1 SGHVS, CDR2 FQNEAQ. This CDR3 is 15 amino acids long. Trimming cost V 5 bases and J 2 bases, with 13 bases left between them. The sample comes from a study of T cell repertoires in cytomegalovirus infection. Study summary: Carrying CMV and the relevant HLA type showed in public TCR beta signatures.

Findings and caveats of the study: CMV-specific TCR beta clonotypes restricted by HLA-C were the ones dominating the ex vivo response.

MiXCR was run by TCRdb on the reads, yielding one entry per CDR3 protein. This sample carries 350,000 to 450,000 distinct CDR3 sequences, 18% of them seen once, and the ten largest clones take roughly 9%. The source is a human donor in good health (CMV status not recorded). Some clones in this sample may be carry-over from other donors' samples. This sequence joins TRBV7-8 and TRBJ1-5; no firm D call. Sequencing used PBMCs. The CDR3 loop is CASSPSRTGNQPQHF. As DNA, the CDR3 is TGTGCCAGCAGCCCCTCTCGGACTGGCAATCAGCCCCAGCATTTT.